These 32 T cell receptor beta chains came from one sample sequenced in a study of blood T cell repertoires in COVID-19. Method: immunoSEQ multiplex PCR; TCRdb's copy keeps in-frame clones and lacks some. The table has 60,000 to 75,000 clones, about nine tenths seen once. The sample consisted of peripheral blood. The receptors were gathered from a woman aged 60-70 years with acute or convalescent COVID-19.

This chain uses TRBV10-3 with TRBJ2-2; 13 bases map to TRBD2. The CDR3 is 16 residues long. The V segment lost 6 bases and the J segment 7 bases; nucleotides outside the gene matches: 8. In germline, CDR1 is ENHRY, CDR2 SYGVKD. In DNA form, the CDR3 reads TGTGCCATCAGCCCCCGACTAGCGGGGGGAGTCGGGGAGCTGTTTTTT. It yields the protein CAISPRLAGGVGELFF.

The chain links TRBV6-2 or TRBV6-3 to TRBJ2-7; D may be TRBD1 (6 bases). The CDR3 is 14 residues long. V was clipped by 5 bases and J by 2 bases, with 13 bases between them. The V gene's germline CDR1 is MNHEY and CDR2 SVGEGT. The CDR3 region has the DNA TGTGCCAGCAGTGCGCCGGGACATCCCTACGAGCAGTACTTC. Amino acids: CASSAPGHPYEQYF.

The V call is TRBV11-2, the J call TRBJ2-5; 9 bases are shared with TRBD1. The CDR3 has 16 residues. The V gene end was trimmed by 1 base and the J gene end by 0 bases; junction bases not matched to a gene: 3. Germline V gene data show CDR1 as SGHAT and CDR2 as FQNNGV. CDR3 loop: CASSLAGQGYQETQYF. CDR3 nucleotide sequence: TGTGCCAGCAGCTTAGCGGGACAGGGCTACCAAGAGACCCAGTACTTC.

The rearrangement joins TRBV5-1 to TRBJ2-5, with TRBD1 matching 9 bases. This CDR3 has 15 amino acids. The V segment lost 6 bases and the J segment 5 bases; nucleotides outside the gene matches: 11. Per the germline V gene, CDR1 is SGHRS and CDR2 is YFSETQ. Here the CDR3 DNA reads TGCGCCAGCATTACACAACCCGGACAGGGGGAGACCCAGTACTTC. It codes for CASITQPGQGETQYF.

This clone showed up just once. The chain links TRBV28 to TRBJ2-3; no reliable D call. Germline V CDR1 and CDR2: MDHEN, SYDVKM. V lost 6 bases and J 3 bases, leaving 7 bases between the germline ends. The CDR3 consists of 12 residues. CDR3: CASRATTDTQYF. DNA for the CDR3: TGTGCCAGCAGAGCAACTACAGATACGCAGTATTTT.

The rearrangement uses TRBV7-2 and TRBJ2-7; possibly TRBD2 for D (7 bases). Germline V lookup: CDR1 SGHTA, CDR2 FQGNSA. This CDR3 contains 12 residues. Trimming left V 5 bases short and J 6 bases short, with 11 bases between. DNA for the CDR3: TGTGCCAGCAGCGGGGGGGGGCGCGAGCAGTACTTC. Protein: CASSGGGREQYF.

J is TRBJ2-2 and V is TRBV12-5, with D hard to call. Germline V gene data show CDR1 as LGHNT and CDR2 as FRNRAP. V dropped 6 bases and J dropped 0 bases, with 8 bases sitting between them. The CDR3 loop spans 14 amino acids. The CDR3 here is CASGLLSNTGELFF. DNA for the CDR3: TGTGCTAGTGGACTTTTATCGAACACCGGGGAGCTGTTTTTT.

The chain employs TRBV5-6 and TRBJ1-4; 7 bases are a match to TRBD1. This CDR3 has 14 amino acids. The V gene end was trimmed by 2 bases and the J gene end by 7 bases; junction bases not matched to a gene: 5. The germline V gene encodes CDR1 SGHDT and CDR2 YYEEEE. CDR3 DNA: TGTGCCAGCAGCTTCGGTCACAGGGGTGAAAAACTGTTTTTT. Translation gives CASSFGHRGEKLFF.

The CDR3 sequence: CASSRGGLNTQYF. CDR3 nucleotides: TGTGCCAGCAGCCGAGGGGGCCTAAATACGCAGTATTTT. The rearrangement links TRBV5-8 to TRBJ2-3, with 7 bases matching TRBD1. The CDR3 spans 13 residues. V shed 4 bases and J 7 bases; nucleotides not matched to a gene: 6. Germline assignment: CDR1 SGHTS and CDR2 YDEGEE.

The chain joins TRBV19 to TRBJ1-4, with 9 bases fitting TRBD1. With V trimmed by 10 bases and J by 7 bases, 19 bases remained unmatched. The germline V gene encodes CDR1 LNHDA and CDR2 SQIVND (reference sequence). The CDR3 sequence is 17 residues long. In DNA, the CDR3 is TGTGCCACCCGCGCCAATAGGGGACAGGGACGAGCTGAAAAACTGTTTTTT. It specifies CATRANRGQGRAEKLFF.

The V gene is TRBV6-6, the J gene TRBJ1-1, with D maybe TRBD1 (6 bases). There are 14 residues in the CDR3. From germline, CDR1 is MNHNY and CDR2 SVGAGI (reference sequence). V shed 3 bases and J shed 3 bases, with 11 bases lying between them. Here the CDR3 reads CASSYKGGDTEAFF. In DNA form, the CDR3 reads TGTGCCAGCAGTTATAAGGGGGGGGACACTGAAGCTTTCTTT.

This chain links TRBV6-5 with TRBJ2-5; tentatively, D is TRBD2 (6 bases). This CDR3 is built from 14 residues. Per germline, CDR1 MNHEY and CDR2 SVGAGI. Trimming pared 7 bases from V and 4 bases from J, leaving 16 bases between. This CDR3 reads CASTSTRSTETQYF. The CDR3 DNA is TGTGCCAGCACCTCGACTAGAAGTACAGAGACCCAGTACTTC.

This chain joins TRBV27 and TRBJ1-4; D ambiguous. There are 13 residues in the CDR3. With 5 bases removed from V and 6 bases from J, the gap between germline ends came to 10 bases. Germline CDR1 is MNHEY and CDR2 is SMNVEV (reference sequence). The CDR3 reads CASSQRIDEKLFF. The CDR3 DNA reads TGTGCCAGCAGTCAGCGGATTGATGAAAAACTGTTTTTT.

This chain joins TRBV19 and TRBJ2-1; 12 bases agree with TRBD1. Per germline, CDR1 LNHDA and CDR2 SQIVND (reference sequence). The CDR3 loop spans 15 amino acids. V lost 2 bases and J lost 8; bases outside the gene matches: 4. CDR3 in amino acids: CASSIRGQGADEQFF. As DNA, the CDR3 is TGTGCCAGTAGTATAAGGGGACAGGGGGCCGATGAGCAGTTCTTC. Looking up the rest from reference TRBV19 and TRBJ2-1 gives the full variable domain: DGGITQSPKYLFRKEGQNVTLSCEQNLNHDAMYWYRQDPGQGLRLIYYSQIVNDFQKGDIAEGYSVSREKKESFPLTVTSAQKNPTAFYLCASSIRGQGADEQFFGPGTRLTVL.

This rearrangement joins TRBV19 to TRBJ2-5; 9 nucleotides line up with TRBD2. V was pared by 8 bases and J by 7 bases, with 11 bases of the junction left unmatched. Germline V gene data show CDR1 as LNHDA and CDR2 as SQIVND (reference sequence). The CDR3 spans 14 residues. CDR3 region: CASGASGALGTQYF. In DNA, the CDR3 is TGTGCCAGTGGGGCTAGCGGGGCCCTCGGGACCCAGTACTTC.

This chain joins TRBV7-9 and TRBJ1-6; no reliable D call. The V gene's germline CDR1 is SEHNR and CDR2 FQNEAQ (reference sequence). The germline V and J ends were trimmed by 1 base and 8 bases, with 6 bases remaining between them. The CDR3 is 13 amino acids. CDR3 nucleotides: TGTGCCAGCAGCTTAGGGGAGGATTCACCCCTCCACTTT. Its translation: CASSLGEDSPLHF.

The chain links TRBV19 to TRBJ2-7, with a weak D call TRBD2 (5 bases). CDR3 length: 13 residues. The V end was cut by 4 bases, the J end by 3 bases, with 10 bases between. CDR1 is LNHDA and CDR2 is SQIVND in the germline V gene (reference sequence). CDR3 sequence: CASSNGEGYEQYF. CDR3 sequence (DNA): TGTGCCAGTAGTAACGGGGAAGGCTACGAGCAGTACTTC.

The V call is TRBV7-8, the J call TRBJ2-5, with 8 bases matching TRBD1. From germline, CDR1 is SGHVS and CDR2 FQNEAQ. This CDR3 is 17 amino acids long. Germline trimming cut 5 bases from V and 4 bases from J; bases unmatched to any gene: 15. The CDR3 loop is CASSIPGGQGFGETQYF. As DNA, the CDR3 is TGTGCCAGCAGCATCCCCGGTGGACAGGGATTCGGAGAGACCCAGTACTTC.

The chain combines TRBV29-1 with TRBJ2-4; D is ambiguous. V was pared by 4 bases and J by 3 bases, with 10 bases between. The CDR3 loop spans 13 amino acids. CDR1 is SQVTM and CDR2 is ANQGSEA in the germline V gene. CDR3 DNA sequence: TGCAGCGTTGGGGCTGGTGGCAAAAACATTCAGTACTTC. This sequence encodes CSVGAGGKNIQYF.

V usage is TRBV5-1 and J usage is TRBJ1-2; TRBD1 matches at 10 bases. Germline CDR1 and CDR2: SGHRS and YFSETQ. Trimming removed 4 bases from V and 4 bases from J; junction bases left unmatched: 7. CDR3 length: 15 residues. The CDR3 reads CASSAGTGEGYGYTF. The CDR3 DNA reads TGCGCCAGCAGCGCCGGGACAGGGGAGGGCTATGGCTACACCTTC.

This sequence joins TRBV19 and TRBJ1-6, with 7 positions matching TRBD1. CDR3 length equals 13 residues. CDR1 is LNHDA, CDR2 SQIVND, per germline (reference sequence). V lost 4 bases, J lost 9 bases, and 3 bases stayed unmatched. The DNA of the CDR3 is TGTGCCAGTAGTACCGACAGGGTTTCACCCCTCCACTTT. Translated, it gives CASSTDRVSPLHF. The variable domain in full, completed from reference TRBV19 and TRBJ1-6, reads DGGITQSPKYLFRKEGQNVTLSCEQNLNHDAMYWYRQDPGQGLRLIYYSQIVNDFQKGDIAEGYSVSREKKESFPLTVTSAQKNPTAFYLCASSTDRVSPLHFGNGTRLTVT.

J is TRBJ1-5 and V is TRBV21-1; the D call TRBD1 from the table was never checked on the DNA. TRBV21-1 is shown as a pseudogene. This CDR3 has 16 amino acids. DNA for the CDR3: TGTGCCAGAAGGCCAAGGCCAGGGGATAGCAATCAGCCCCAGCATTTT. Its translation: CARRPRPGDSNQPQHF.

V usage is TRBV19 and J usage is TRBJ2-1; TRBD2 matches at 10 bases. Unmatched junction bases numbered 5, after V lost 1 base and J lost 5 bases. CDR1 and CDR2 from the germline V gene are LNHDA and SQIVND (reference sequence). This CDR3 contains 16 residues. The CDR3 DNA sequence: TGTGCCAGTAGTATAGGTAGCGGGGGGACCCACAATGAGCAGTTCTTC. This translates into CASSIGSGGTHNEQFF.

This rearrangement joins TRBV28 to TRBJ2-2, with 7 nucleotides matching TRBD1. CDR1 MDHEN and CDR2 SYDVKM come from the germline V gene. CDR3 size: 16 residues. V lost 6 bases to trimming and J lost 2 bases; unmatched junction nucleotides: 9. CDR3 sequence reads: CASRSSGTDNTGELFF. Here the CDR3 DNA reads TGTGCCAGCAGATCTTCCGGGACAGATAACACCGGGGAGCTGTTTTTT.

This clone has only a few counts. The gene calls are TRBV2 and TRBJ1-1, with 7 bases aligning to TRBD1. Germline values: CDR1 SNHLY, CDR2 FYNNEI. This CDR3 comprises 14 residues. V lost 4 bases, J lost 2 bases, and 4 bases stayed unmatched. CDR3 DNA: TGTGCCAGCAGTGGAGGGGGCGCAAACACTGAAGCTTTCTTT. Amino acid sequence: CASSGGGANTEAFF.

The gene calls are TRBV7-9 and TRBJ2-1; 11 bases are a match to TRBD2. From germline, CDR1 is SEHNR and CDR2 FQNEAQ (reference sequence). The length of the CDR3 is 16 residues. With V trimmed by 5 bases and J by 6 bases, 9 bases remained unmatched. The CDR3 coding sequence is TGTGCCAGCAGCCATACTAGCGGGGGTATGTTCAATGAGCAGTTCTTC. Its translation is CASSHTSGGMFNEQFF.

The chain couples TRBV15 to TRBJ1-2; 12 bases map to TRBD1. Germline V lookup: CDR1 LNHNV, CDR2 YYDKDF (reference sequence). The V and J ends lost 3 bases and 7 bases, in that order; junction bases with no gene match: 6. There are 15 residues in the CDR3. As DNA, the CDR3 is TGTGCCACCAGCAGGATGGGACAGGGGGCCAGTGGCTACACCTTC. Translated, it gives CATSRMGQGASGYTF. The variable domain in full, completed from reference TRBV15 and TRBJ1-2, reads DAMVIQNPRYQVTQFGKPVTLSCSQTLNHNVMYWYQQKSSQAPKLLFHYYDKDFNNEADTPDNFQSRRPNTSFCFLDIRSPGLGDTAMYLCATSRMGQGASGYTFGSGTRLTVV.

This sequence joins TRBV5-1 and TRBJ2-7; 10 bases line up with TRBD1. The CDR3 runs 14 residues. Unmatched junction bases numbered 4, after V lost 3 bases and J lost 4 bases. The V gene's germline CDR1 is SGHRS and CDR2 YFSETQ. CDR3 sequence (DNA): TGCGCCAGCAGCTGGGGGACAGGGGCATACGAGCAGTACTTC. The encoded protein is CASSWGTGAYEQYF.

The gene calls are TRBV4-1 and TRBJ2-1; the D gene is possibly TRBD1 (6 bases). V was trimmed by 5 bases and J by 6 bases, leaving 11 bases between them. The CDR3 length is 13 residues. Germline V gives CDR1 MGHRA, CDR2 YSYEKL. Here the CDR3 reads CASSYRVPNEQFF. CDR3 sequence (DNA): TGCGCCAGCAGCTACAGGGTCCCCAATGAGCAGTTCTTC.

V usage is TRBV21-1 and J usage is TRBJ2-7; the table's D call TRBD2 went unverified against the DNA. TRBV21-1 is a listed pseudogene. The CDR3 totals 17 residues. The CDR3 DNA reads TGTGCCAGCAGCAAAGAGGGCCGGGAGGGGGAAAACTACGAGCAGTACTTC. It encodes CASSKEGREGENYEQYF.

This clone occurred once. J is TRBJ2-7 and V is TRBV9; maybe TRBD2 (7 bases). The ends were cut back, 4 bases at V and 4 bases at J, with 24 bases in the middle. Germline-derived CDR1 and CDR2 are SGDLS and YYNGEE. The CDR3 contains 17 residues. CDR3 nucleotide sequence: TGTGCCAGCAGCCTGGGGGGATCGGCGGGGGCCCTTTACGAGCAGTACTTC. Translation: CASSLGGSAGALYEQYF.

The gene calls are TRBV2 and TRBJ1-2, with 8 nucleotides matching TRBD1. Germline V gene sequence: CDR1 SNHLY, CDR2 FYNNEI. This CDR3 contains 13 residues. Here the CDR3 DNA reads TGTGTCACGCCCGGGACAGGCTTTCGGGGCTACACCTTC. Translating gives CVTPGTGFRGYTF.